This T cell receptor (beta chain) was found in a study of cytomegalovirus exposure and HLA in healthy donors (dated by TCRdb to the late 2010s). Background on the whole study: The roughly 650 repertoires of the first cohort and the 120 validation repertoires were produced on the same platform, according to a later analysis. The aim of the study was to test whether cataloging public T cell receptors could identify signatures of past pathogen exposure. The study combined high-throughput TCR immunosequencing, statistical association of individual TCRs with disease status, and machine learning to predict cytomegalovirus infection status. Besides the first cohort of roughly 700 subjects, a separate validation cohort made up of roughly 130 different subjects was used. Study-wide findings and limitations: It was suggested by the authors that the approach could potentially be generalized to other disease states and immunological phenotypes. While some public TCRs were present in many individuals, most TCR sequences turned up only very rarely across donors. Subsequent analysis determined that TCRs grouped into clusters in the first cohort also showed a tendency toward co-occurrence across the approximately 110 validation repertoires, and about 93% of cluster scores exceeded 0. The study listed 164 TCR beta chains as associated with cytomegalovirus. A later analysis lacked HLA typing for the validation cohort, so it scored co-occurrence in that cohort across all 110 or so repertoires. The classifier was reported to diagnose cytomegalovirus status with high specificity and sensitivity in both the original and validation cohorts. A few of the identified cytomegalovirus-associated TCR beta chains were confirmed in vitro to be specific for cytomegalovirus antigens.

Libraries came from the immunoSEQ multiplex PCR assay. Per the source publication's procedure: A statistical classification framework was built for diagnosing cytomegalovirus status from the catalog of TCR beta chain sequences. As stored in TCRdb, this immuneACCESS dataset retains in-frame rearrangements with V and J assigned. A fraction of the clones does not appear; measured against another copy, unresolved V genes explain less than half of the discrepancy, and the remainder lacks a known reason. V and J calls plus clone size are reproduced from that table; the DNA served to infer D and trimming. The sample table lists around 150,000 clones, roughly 79% of them with a count of one. Together, the top ten hold around 27% of the sample. The donors belonged to the validation cohort of about 120 subjects, which was separate from the roughly 680-subject first cohort. Cut back by 2 bases and 6 bases, the V and J ends lie 7 bases apart. The CDR3 has 12 amino acids, counting the end cysteine and phenylalanine. The entry retains the CDR3 DNA only, 36 bases that are in frame from base 1. CDR1 and CDR2 are read off the germline V gene (reference sequence) as SEHNR and FQNEAQ.

This clone was detected a few times. The target of this receptor is not known. No much larger clone exists at a distance of one base, and base qualities are not known. The V and J genes are TRBV7-9 and TRBJ1-2; the best D guess is TRBD1, with 5 bases matching. The sequencing sample was made of PBMCs. The source is a man aged 25-45 years in good health and CMV-seropositive. The bases are TGTGCCAGCAGCTTAAAAGGGGATGGCTACACCTTC. Its protein product is CASSLKGDGYTF.